The T cell receptor (beta chain) under discussion was sequenced for a study of tumor-infiltrating lymphocytes in primary liver carcinoma. On the study more broadly: Those enrolled were patients of both sexes, who were aged 30 to 69 years. Tumors were stage T1-T3 N0M0, roughly 4.2 to 11 cm across. Sample counts of productive TCRbeta reads spanned roughly 3.65 to 7.13 million; these counts were similar across tissue types. Findings of the study overall: When set against blood, tumors had a significantly higher top-250-clone fraction (p = 0.039).

A primer in the constant region served to generate TCR beta cDNA from approximately 500 ng of total RNA. What produced the TCR beta libraries was three nested multiplex PCR rounds using slightly modified ARM-PCR. TRBV1-TRBV30 forward and Cbeta reverse primers drove the first two roughly 10-cycle rounds. Each CDR3 protein gets one entry after TCRdb re-called the multiplex PCR reads with MiXCR. The sample has about 30,000 distinct CDR3 sequences, 60% to 80% seen once. Ten or more counts support this clonotype. Antigen unknown. Relative to the germline gene, one junction end is altered; a read error may explain this. The source material, 20-30 mg of unsorted bulk tissue, was used to co-extract RNA and DNA. The germline V gene has CDR1 SGHVS and CDR2 FQNEAQ. There are 15 residues in the CDR3.

Sequencing was done on a sample of liver tumor tissue from sampling region 3. Subset indicated: tumor region T3, left-lateral pole. This clonotype was sampled from a woman aged 25 to 39 with primary liver carcinoma and hepatitis B virus infection. V usage is TRBV7-8 and J usage is TRBJ2-1; D is uncertain. The CDR3 region has the DNA TGTGCCAGCAGCTTAGGAATGAGCTCCTACAATGAGCTGTTCTTC. This gives the protein CASSLGMSSYNELFF.